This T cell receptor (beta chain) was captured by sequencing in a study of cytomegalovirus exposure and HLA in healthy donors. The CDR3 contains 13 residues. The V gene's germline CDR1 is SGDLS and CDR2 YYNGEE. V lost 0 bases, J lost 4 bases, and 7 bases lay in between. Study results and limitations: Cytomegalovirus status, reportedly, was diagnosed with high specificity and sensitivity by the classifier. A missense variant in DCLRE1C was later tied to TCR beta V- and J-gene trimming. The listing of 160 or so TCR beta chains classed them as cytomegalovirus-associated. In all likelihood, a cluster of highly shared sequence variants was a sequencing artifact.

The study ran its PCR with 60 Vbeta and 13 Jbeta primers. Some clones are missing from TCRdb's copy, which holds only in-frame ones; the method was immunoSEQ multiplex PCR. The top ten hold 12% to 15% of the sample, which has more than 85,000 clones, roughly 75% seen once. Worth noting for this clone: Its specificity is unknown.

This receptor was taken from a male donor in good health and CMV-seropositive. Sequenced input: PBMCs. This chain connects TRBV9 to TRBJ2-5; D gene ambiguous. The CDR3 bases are TGTGCCAGCAGCGTAGACTCTCGAGAGACCCAGTACTTC. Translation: CASSVDSRETQYF.